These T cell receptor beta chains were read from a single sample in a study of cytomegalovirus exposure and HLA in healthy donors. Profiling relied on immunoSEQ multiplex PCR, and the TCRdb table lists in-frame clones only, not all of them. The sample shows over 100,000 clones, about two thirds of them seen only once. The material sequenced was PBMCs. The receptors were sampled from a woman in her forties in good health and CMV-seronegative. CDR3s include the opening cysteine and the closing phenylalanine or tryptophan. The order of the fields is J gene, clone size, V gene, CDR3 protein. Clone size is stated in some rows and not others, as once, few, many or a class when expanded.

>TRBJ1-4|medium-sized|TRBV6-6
CASSYSNGELFF
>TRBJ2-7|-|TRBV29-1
CSVGGTSGSSYEQYF
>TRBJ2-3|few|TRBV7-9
CASSPPSVNTDTQYF
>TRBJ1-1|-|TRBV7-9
CASSNTGVDTEAFF
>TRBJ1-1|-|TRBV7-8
CASSLSGFGAEAFF
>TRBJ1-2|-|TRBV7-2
CASSQPRGYGYTF
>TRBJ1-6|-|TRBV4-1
CASSQLRTGNNSPLHF
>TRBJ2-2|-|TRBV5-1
CASSLLASRRTGELFF
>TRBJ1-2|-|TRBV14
CASSQTQGSGYTF
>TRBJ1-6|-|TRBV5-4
CASSFQGASSPLHF
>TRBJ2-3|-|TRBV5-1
CASSPETDTQYF
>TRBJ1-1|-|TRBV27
CASSKEKQGFTEAFF
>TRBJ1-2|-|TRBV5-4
CAFSPGTQNTF
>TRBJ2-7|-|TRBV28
CASSTRTSGEGEQYF
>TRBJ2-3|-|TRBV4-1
CASSQEGGTDTQYF
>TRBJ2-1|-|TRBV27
CASSTTGHNEQFF
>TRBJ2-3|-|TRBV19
CASSTGRQSTDTQYF
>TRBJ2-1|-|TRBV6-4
CASSEAAGELNEQFF
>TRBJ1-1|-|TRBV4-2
CASSQDRGSPTEAFF
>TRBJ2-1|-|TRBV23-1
CASSQSPSGGHNEQFF
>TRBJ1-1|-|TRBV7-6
CASSLALGVTEAFF
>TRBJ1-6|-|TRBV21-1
CASSSPLHF
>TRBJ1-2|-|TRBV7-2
CASSLGRYGYTF
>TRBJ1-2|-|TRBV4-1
CASSAGYGYTF
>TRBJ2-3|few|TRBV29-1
CSVKGSTDTQYF
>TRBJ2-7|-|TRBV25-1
CASSRYSSYEQYF
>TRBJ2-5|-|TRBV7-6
CASSPGTGGETQYF
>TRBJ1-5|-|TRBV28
CASSLSPRRGYSNQPQHF
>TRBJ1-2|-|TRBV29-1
CSVGLPTGANGYTF
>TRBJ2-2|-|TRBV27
CASSLSVEGTGELFF
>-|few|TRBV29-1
CSVEDHRGITYEQYF
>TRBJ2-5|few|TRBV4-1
CASSQVRGEETQYF
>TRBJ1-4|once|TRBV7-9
CASSPRPGQGNEKLFF
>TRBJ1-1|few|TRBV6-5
CASMRGNTEAFF
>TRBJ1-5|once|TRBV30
CAWSEGSQPQHF
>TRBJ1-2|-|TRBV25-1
CASSATERDGYTF
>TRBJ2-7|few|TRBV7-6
CASSLGGGAGSYEQYF